This T cell receptor beta chain was obtained from a study of T cell clonality in common variable immunodeficiency. Study outcomes and limitations: Common variable immunodeficiency TCR beta sequences reportedly had fewer deletions and N-nucleotide insertions.

This clone was detected a few times. Its antigen is not known. Read sequence stops 3 residues before the CDR3 end, and the germline J gene provides the missing end. The assay was immunoSEQ multiplex PCR, and TCRdb's table has in-frame clones only and misses some. The record shows 25,000 to 35,000 clones for this sample, with no singletons present. V was clipped by 5 bases and J by 6 bases, with 15 bases between them. Germline V gene sequence: CDR1 SGHVS, CDR2 FNYEAQ. This CDR3 has 14 residues. The sample taken for sequencing was peripheral blood mononuclear cells. The chain is built from TRBV7-6 and TRBJ2-3; tentative D call: TRBD2 (7 bases). This TCR was recovered from a human donor with common variable immunodeficiency. The CDR3 sequence: CASSPRGGWDTQYF. CDR3 DNA (partial): TGTGCCAGCAGCCCGAGGGGGGGGTGGGATACG.